Listed here are 30 T cell receptor beta chains from one sample, sequenced in a study of T-cell memory formation after mild COVID-19. TCRdb reprocessed the 5' RACE reads with MiXCR, giving one entry per CDR3 protein. Of hundreds of thousands of distinct CDR3 sequences in the sample, approximately 27% are singletons; the top ten hold roughly 13%. The specimen sequenced was PBMCs or a T cell subset sorted from them (not recorded which). These receptor sequences come from an adult woman who had mild COVID-19 (a few samples of this study predate the infection). Cell type and time point are not known.

This clonotype occurred many times. One end of the junction fails to match germline, which may point to a read error. CDR3 in DNA: TGTGCTAGCAGCTTAGGAGGTGGTTCCTACGAGCAGTACTTC. Protein product: CASSLGGGSYEQYF. This chain links TRBV12-3 or TRBV12-4 with TRBJ2-7; D is possibly TRBD2 (5 bases). CDR3 length: 14 residues.

This chain links TRBV7-2 with TRBJ2-3, with 11 bases that match TRBD2. The germline V gene encodes CDR1 SGHTA and CDR2 FQGNSA. V lost 0 bases and J lost 0; bases outside the gene matches: 5. The CDR3 sequence is 18 residues long. The chain's CDR3 is CASSLARTSGPSTDTQYF. CDR3 bases: TGTGCCAGCAGCTTAGCGCGGACTAGCGGGCCTAGCACAGATACGCAGTATTTT.

This CDR3 is CSVQGAFEQFF. The CDR3 DNA reads TGCAGCGTTCAGGGGGCATTTGAGCAGTTCTTC. The chain joins TRBV29-1 to TRBJ2-1; 8 bases are shared with TRBD1. CDR3 size: 11 residues. The V gene's germline CDR1 is SQVTM and CDR2 ANQGSEA. Trimming took 5 bases from V and 9 from J; bases not matched to a gene: 3.

The sample holds a few counts of this clonotype. This chain uses TRBV25-1 with TRBJ2-3; D remains ambiguous. Germline lookup yields CDR1 MGHDK and CDR2 SYGVNS. V was clipped by 4 bases and J by 5 bases, with 16 bases between them. This CDR3 region has 15 residues. The CDR3 loop is CASSVDLAGRDTQYF. The CDR3 DNA follows: TGTGCCAGCAGTGTGGACCTGGCAGGTAGAGATACGCAGTATTTT.

This clonotype was observed at least ten times. The rearrangement links TRBV7-2 to TRBJ2-7; possibly TRBD2 for D (6 bases). Trimming stripped 0 bases from V and 1 base from J, with 13 bases between. Germline V gene sequence: CDR1 SGHTA, CDR2 FQGNSA. The CDR3 contains 16 residues. The CDR3 DNA reads as TGTGCCAGCAGCTTAGCGCCTTGGAGGGGATCCTACGAGCAGTACTTC. Protein: CASSLAPWRGSYEQYF. The full variable domain, completed using reference TRBV7-2 and TRBJ2-7, is GAGVSQSPSNKVTEKGKDVELRCDPISGHTALYWYRQSLGQGLEFLIYFQGNSAPDKSGLPSDRFSAERTGGSVSTLTIQRTQQEDSAVYLCASSLAPWRGSYEQYFGPGTRLTVT.

This clonotype was detected a few times. The rearrangement links TRBV27 to TRBJ2-3; D is unclear. This CDR3 region has 15 residues. V was cut by 6 bases and J by 0 bases, with 13 bases left in between. Germline lookup yields CDR1 MNHEY and CDR2 SMNVEV (reference sequence). The CDR3 sequence: CASSLDSFSTDTQYF. The DNA of the CDR3 is TGTGCCAGCAGCCTTGACTCCTTTAGCACAGATACGCAGTATTTT.

The chain links TRBV9 to TRBJ1-5; no clear D gene. The CDR3 has 13 amino acids. Germline CDR1 SGDLS, CDR2 YYNGEE. V was trimmed by 0 bases and J by 4 bases, leaving 5 bases between them. CDR3: CASSVDWNQPQHF. CDR3 sequence (DNA): TGTGCCAGCAGCGTAGATTGGAATCAGCCCCAGCATTTT.

V and J are TRBV12-3 or TRBV12-4 and TRBJ2-7; D is unclear. Trimming took 2 bases from V and 5 from J, leaving 4 bases between them. There are 11 residues in the CDR3. DNA of the CDR3: TGTGCCAGCAGTTTATTCCACGAGCAGTACTTC. Its translation is CASSLFHEQYF.

This clonotype was observed a handful of times. The chain joins TRBV15 to TRBJ2-1; either TRBD1 or TRBD2 may supply D (5 bases each). The CDR3 extends over 14 amino acids. Germline values: CDR1 LNHNV, CDR2 YYDKDF (reference sequence). V shed 1 base and J shed 5 bases, with 9 bases lying between them. The DNA for the CDR3 is TGTGCCACCAGCAGAGCCCAGGGAGACAATGAGCAGTTCTTC. Amino acid sequence: CATSRAQGDNEQFF.

This clonotype was counted between two and nine times. V gene TRBV12-3 or TRBV12-4 combines with J gene TRBJ1-2, with TRBD1 matching 9 bases. The length of the CDR3 is 13 residues. V dropped 1 base and J dropped 7; count of bases not matched to a gene: 1. The CDR3 nucleotides read TGTGCCAGCAGTTTAGAGGACAGGGGTGGCTACACCTTC. Amino acids: CASSLEDRGGYTF.

V is TRBV12-3 or TRBV12-4 and J is TRBJ2-5; 7 bases agree with TRBD2. J gave up 1 base and V 5 bases, and 10 bases lay outside the gene matches. The CDR3 covers 16 residues. CDR3 amino acids: CASSLRSAGPQETQYF. Here the CDR3 DNA reads TGTGCCAGCAGTCTTCGGTCAGCGGGGCCCCAAGAGACCCAGTACTTC.

The rearrangement links TRBV28 to TRBJ2-7, with 8 bases aligning to TRBD1. The CDR3 has 14 residues. Looked up from germline, CDR1 is MDHEN and CDR2 is SYDVKM. Unmatched junction bases numbered 8, after V lost 7 bases and J lost 3 bases. CDR3 sequence (DNA): TGTGCCAGCACCCCGGCCGGGACAGGCTACGAGCAGTACTTC. Translation gives CASTPAGTGYEQYF. Combining the CDR3 with reference TRBV28 and TRBJ2-7 gives the whole variable domain DVKVTQSSRYLVKRTGEKVFLECVQDMDHENMFWYRQDPGLGLRLIYFSYDVKMKEKGDIPEGYSVSREKKERFSLILESASTNQTSMYLCASTPAGTGYEQYFGPGTRLTVT.

This clonotype was picked up many times. The V call is TRBV7-9, the J call TRBJ2-2, with 9 bases fitting TRBD2. Germline loops: CDR1 SEHNR, CDR2 FQNEAQ (reference sequence). There are 14 residues in the CDR3. V shed 5 bases, J shed 6 bases, and the junction held 4 bases outside the gene matches. The CDR3 DNA sequence: TGTGCCAGCAGCGGGTTAGCGGGAGCCGGGGAGCTGTTTTTT. This translates into CASSGLAGAGELFF. The full variable domain, rest sourced from reference TRBV7-9 and TRBJ2-2, is DTGVSQNPRHKITKRGQNVTFRCDPISEHNRLYWYRQTLGQGPEFLTYFQNEAQLEKSRLLSDRFSAERPKGSFSTLEIQRTEQGDSAMYLCASSGLAGAGELFFGEGSRLTVL.

This clonotype showed up just a few times. This chain connects TRBV20-1 to TRBJ2-4, with D perhaps matching TRBD1 (6 bases). Per germline, CDR1 DFQATT and CDR2 SNEGSKA (reference sequence). With 3 bases removed from V and 0 bases from J, the gap between germline ends came to 12 bases. The CDR3 sequence is 15 residues long. The CDR3 nucleotides read TGCAGTGCTAGCTTACAGGGCCTAGCCAAAAACATTCAGTACTTC. Translation: CSASLQGLAKNIQYF.

The V call is TRBV4-2, the J call TRBJ1-4; D is undetermined. The germline V gene has CDR1 LGHNA and CDR2 YNFKEQ. CDR3 length: 16 residues. V lost 0 bases to trimming and J lost 3 bases, with 11 bases between them. CDR3 bases: TGTGCCAGCAGCCAAGATATCCGGTCGGCTAATGAAAAACTGTTTTTT. This gives the protein CASSQDIRSANEKLFF.

This clonotype was observed a few times. J is TRBJ2-7 and V is TRBV5-1, with 9 bases fitting TRBD1. After removal of 3 bases from V and 5 bases from J, the junction contained 12 bases not matched to a gene. This CDR3 region has 16 residues. Germline V CDR1 and CDR2: SGHRS, YFSETQ. CDR3 amino acids: CASSSGTDRGDHEQYF. The CDR3 region has the DNA TGCGCCAGCAGCTCGGGTACCGACAGGGGGGACCACGAGCAGTACTTC.

The rearrangement links TRBV9 to TRBJ2-2; 8 bases are shared with TRBD2. The CDR3 runs to 18 residues. V gave up 4 bases and J gave up 1 base; unmatched junction bases: 12. Germline V CDR1 and CDR2: SGDLS, YYNGEE. The CDR3 nucleotides read TGTGCCAGCAGCTCACCCCGGGAGGGCAGTATGAACACCGGGGAGCTGTTTTTT. It encodes CASSSPREGSMNTGELFF.

The J gene is TRBJ2-7, the V gene TRBV30; 7 nucleotides align to TRBD1. The length of the CDR3 is 12 residues. J gave up 4 bases and V 4 bases, and 4 bases lay outside the gene matches. The germline gives CDR1 GTSNPN, CDR2 SVGIG (reference sequence). The CDR3 sequence: CAWMGQKYEQYF. The CDR3 bases are TGTGCCTGGATGGGACAGAAATACGAGCAGTACTTC.

Only a few counts were recorded for this clonotype. This sequence joins TRBV12-3 or TRBV12-4 and TRBJ2-3; 8 bases are shared with TRBD2. Trimming at V came to 7 bases and at J to 8 bases, leaving 11 bases not matched to a gene. The CDR3 covers 14 residues. The DNA for the CDR3 is TGTGCCAGCACGCGGGGGGCTCCCCCCGGTACGCAGTATTTT. Its translation: CASTRGAPPGTQYF.

Only a few counts were recorded for this clonotype. The chain has TRBV4-1 and TRBJ2-1, with TRBD2 matching 9 bases. The CDR3 covers 16 residues. The germline V gene has CDR1 MGHRA and CDR2 YSYEKL. Trimming removed 4 bases from V and 10 bases from J; junction bases left unmatched: 14. DNA of the CDR3: TGCGCCAGCAGCCTTACCCTAGCGGGGCCCGGTGGGGAGCAGTTCTTC. Protein: CASSLTLAGPGGEQFF.

Turning to this clonotype: A read error may produce the germline difference seen at one junction end. V usage is TRBV7-9 and J usage is TRBJ1-1; 9 bases line up with TRBD1. The germline CDR1 and CDR2 sequences are SEHNR and FQNEAQ (reference sequence). CDR3 length: 11 amino acids. The CDR3 loop reads CASPRGTGWNF. The CDR3 bases are TGTGCCAGCCCGAGGGGGACAGGGTGGAACTTT.

The chain couples TRBV27 to TRBJ2-7; tentatively, D is TRBD1 (5 bases). The CDR3 is 15 amino acids. Germline V gives CDR1 MNHEY, CDR2 SMNVEV (reference sequence). Trimming took 3 bases from V and 4 from J, leaving 16 bases between them. In nucleotides, the CDR3 is TGTGCCAGCAGTTTCCGGGCAGGGTCGGCGTACGAGCAGTACTTC. It encodes CASSFRAGSAYEQYF.

This chain joins TRBV4-1 and TRBJ2-4, with D possibly TRBD1 on 5 matching bases. Looked up from germline, CDR1 is MGHRA and CDR2 is YSYEKL. CDR3 length equals 15 residues. The V gene lost 5 bases and the J gene lost 0 bases, with 11 bases spanning the gap. The CDR3 bases are TGCGCCAGCAGCTACGACAGTTTAGCCAAAAACATTCAGTACTTC. Protein sequence: CASSYDSLAKNIQYF.

Only a few counts were recorded for this clonotype. The chain links TRBV4-3 to TRBJ2-3; TRBD2 agrees at 7 bases. V was pared by 4 bases and J by 6 bases, with 10 bases of the junction left unmatched. The CDR3 totals 15 residues. The germline CDR1 and CDR2 sequences are LGHNA and YSLEER. The CDR3 bases are TGCGCCAGCAGCCCTAGCGGTGGGGTGATGGATACGCAGTATTTT. It encodes CASSPSGGVMDTQYF.

The chain is built from TRBV7-9 and TRBJ1-5; perhaps TRBD1 as D (6 bases). CDR1 and CDR2 from the germline V gene are SEHNR and FQNEAQ (reference sequence). V lost 5 bases to trimming and J lost 3 bases, with 20 bases between them. The CDR3 consists of 17 residues. Written as DNA, the CDR3 is TGTGCCAGCAGCCCCTCGGGGGGGGACACATTCAATCAGCCCCAGCATTTT. Translated: CASSPSGGDTFNQPQHF.

The chain links TRBV4-1 to TRBJ1-1, with 7 nucleotides matching TRBD1. The trim removed 0 bases at V and 0 bases at J, leaving 16 bases unmatched. This CDR3 comprises 20 residues. CDR1 is MGHRA, CDR2 YSYEKL, per germline. The CDR3 protein is CASSQDNLGQGGLLNTEAFF. The CDR3 DNA reads as TGCGCCAGCAGCCAAGACAATTTAGGGCAGGGGGGACTCCTGAACACTGAAGCTTTCTTT.

The chain employs TRBV5-1 and TRBJ2-2, with TRBD1 matching 7 bases. Germline-derived CDR1 and CDR2 are SGHRS and YFSETQ. V lost 0 bases and J lost 5; bases outside the gene matches: 4. The CDR3 loop spans 15 amino acids. CDR3 loop: CASSLEAGGTGELFF. The CDR3 nucleotides read TGCGCCAGCAGCTTGGAGGCAGGGGGAACCGGGGAGCTGTTTTTT.

The V and J genes are TRBV7-9 and TRBJ2-2, with D hard to call. Germline CDR1 SEHNR, CDR2 FQNEAQ (reference sequence). The CDR3 runs to 14 residues. V was shortened by 3 bases and J by 6 bases, with 11 bases between the two germline ends. CDR3: CASSLDVAAGELFF. The CDR3 region has the DNA TGTGCCAGCAGCTTGGATGTGGCGGCCGGGGAGCTGTTTTTT.

This clonotype was counted only a few times. This rearrangement joins TRBV12-3 or TRBV12-4 to TRBJ1-5; D perhaps matches TRBD1 (5 bases). The V end was cut by 6 bases, the J end by 0 bases, with 15 bases between. The CDR3 covers 16 residues. In DNA form, the CDR3 reads TGTGCCAGCAGCTGGGTGCAGGGAGATAGCAATCAGCCCCAGCATTTT. Its protein is CASSWVQGDSNQPQHF.

This clonotype occurred a few times. The V call is TRBV4-1, the J call TRBJ1-2; D ambiguous. Germline V gene lookup returns CDR1 MGHRA and CDR2 YSYEKL. Trimming took off 1 base at V and 2 bases at J, with 8 bases between the two ends. The CDR3 is made up of 14 amino acids. This CDR3 is CASSQVAGNYGYTF. In DNA form, the CDR3 reads TGCGCCAGCAGCCAAGTAGCGGGGAACTATGGCTACACCTTC.